Each of the 20 T cell receptor beta chains below was sequenced from the same sample in a study of T cells after yellow fever vaccination. TCRdb itself ran the 5' RACE reads through MiXCR, one entry per CDR3 protein. The profile shows a few hundred thousand distinct CDR3 sequences, about 7.8% of them singletons. The sample was PBMCs, taken about 41 days after the first yellow fever vaccination. These receptors came from a man between 18 and 29 years old who received the YFV17D yellow fever vaccine.

This clonotype was seen at least ten times. The V call is TRBV10-3, the J call TRBJ2-7, with D maybe TRBD2 (6 bases). Per the germline V gene, CDR1 is ENHRY and CDR2 is SYGVKD. CDR3 size: 11 residues. V was trimmed by 6 bases and J by 3 bases, leaving 6 bases between them. The CDR3 DNA is TGTGCCATCAGCGGGAGCTACGAGCAGTACTTC. This encodes CAISGSYEQYF.

J is TRBJ2-1 and V is TRBV6-2 or TRBV6-3, with a possible D match to TRBD2 (5 bases). Germline V gene sequence: CDR1 MNHEY, CDR2 SVGEGT. V was clipped by 4 bases and J by 0 bases, with 13 bases between them. The CDR3 consists of 16 residues. The CDR3 region has the DNA TGTGCCAGCAGTTCAAGACTACTAAGCTCCTACAATGAGCAGTTCTTC. Protein sequence: CASSSRLLSSYNEQFF.

The chain couples TRBV20-1 to TRBJ2-1; 10 positions agree with TRBD2. Losses at the gene ends were 6 bases for V and 2 bases for J; bases not matched to a gene: 4. Germline V gives CDR1 DFQATT, CDR2 SNEGSKA (reference sequence). The CDR3 length is 14 residues. CDR3 in DNA: TGCAGTGCGTTTCTAGCGGGGGCCTACAATGAGCAGTTCTTC. Translated, it gives CSAFLAGAYNEQFF.

V gene TRBV7-3 combines with J gene TRBJ1-3, with D perhaps TRBD1 (5 bases). Germline CDR1 and CDR2: SGHTA and FQGTGA. V lost 5 bases, J lost 1 base, and 9 bases lay in between. CDR3 length: 14 amino acids. Written as DNA, the CDR3 is TGTGCCAGCAGCCCCGGACAATCTGGAAACACCATATATTTT. This gives the protein CASSPGQSGNTIYF. The whole variable domain, remainder taken from reference TRBV7-3 and TRBJ1-3, is GAGVSQTPSNKVTEKGKYVELRCDPISGHTALYWYRQSLGQGPEFLIYFQGTGAADDSGLPNDRFFAVRPEGSVSTLKIQRTERGDSAVYLCASSPGQSGNTIYFGEGSWLTVV.

This clonotype was observed many times. This chain connects TRBV20-1 to TRBJ2-3; D remains ambiguous. V lost 8 bases and J lost 0, with 6 bases in between. This CDR3 comprises 11 residues. Germline V gene lookup returns CDR1 DFQATT and CDR2 SNEGSKA (reference sequence). The chain's CDR3 is CSISSTDTQYF. Here the CDR3 DNA reads TGCAGTATTAGCAGCACAGATACGCAGTATTTT.

The rearrangement links TRBV5-1 to TRBJ2-2; 9 nucleotides align to TRBD1. This CDR3 contains 14 residues. In germline, CDR1 is SGHRS, CDR2 YFSETQ. V trimming: 4 bases; J trimming: 6 bases; junction bases outside the gene matches: 4. The CDR3 reads CASSPQGAAGELFF. DNA of the CDR3: TGCGCCAGCAGCCCACAGGGGGCGGCCGGGGAGCTGTTTTTT.

This clonotype occurred a few times. J is TRBJ1-6 and V is TRBV5-1; no definite D call. Germline loops: CDR1 SGHRS, CDR2 YFSETQ. Trimming removed 0 bases at V and 8 bases at J, with 12 bases between. The CDR3 length is 15 residues. The DNA of the CDR3 is TGCGCCAGCAGCTTGGCCAGCGGAGAGGATTCACCCCTCCACTTT. Its protein product is CASSLASGEDSPLHF. Supplemented by reference TRBV5-1 and TRBJ1-6, the full variable domain reads KAGVTQTPRYLIKTRGQQVTLSCSPISGHRSVSWYQQTPGQGLQFLFEYFSETQRNKGNFPGRFSGRQFSNSRSEMNVSTLELGDSALYLCASSLASGEDSPLHFGNGTRLTVT.

The V call is TRBV6-1, the J call TRBJ1-1; possibly TRBD1 for D (5 bases). CDR1 is MNHNS and CDR2 is SASEGT in the germline V gene. Trimming took off 8 bases at V and 6 bases at J, with 13 bases between the two ends. The CDR3 is 12 residues long. DNA for the CDR3: TGTGCCAGCGCTATCCGGGACTCTGAAGCTTTCTTT. Its translation: CASAIRDSEAFF.

This chain joins TRBV7-9 and TRBJ1-2; no clear D. The CDR3 runs to 15 residues. The germline V gene has CDR1 SEHNR and CDR2 FQNEAQ (reference sequence). V lost 5 bases and J 8 bases, leaving 21 bases between the germline ends. The CDR3 sequence is CASSHPTDRPLGYTF. CDR3 bases: TGTGCCAGCAGCCACCCAACAGACCGGCCCCTCGGCTACACCTTC.

This clonotype was counted between two and nine times. The genes are TRBV7-2 and TRBJ1-2; 8 bases align to TRBD1. Losses at the gene ends were 5 bases for V and 8 bases for J; bases not matched to a gene: 7. This CDR3 has 13 amino acids. The germline V gene has CDR1 SGHTA and CDR2 FQGNSA. CDR3 residues: CASSAGQDLGYTF. CDR3 in DNA: TGTGCCAGCAGCGCGGGACAGGATTTAGGCTACACCTTC.

The chain has TRBV6-2 or TRBV6-3 and TRBJ1-1; the match to TRBD1 covers 7 bases. J was trimmed by 11 bases and V by 6 bases; bases with no gene match: 12. This CDR3 region has 13 residues. Germline CDR1 reads MNHEY; CDR2 reads SVGEGT. The DNA of the CDR3 is TGTGCCAGCAGGCCGGGACAGCCGAATCGGGCTTTCTTT. Its translation: CASRPGQPNRAFF.

The chain joins TRBV27 to TRBJ1-1; possible D gene TRBD1, 5 bases. The CDR3 has 14 amino acids. With 0 bases removed from V and 4 bases from J, the gap between germline ends came to 9 bases. Germline values: CDR1 MNHEY, CDR2 SMNVEV (reference sequence). CDR3: CASSLSQGGTEAFF. CDR3 coding DNA: TGTGCCAGCAGTTTATCTCAGGGAGGCACTGAAGCTTTCTTT.

This chain joins TRBV20-1 and TRBJ2-5; 7 nucleotides agree with TRBD2. V trimming: 3 bases; J trimming: 4 bases; junction bases outside the gene matches: 5. Germline CDR1 is DFQATT and CDR2 is SNEGSKA (reference sequence). The CDR3 is 13 amino acids. CDR3 in DNA: TGCAGTGCTAGGGACGGGACTATAGAGACCCAGTACTTC. Protein sequence: CSARDGTIETQYF.

This clonotype appeared a few times. This chain joins TRBV19 and TRBJ1-5; D uncertain. The germline V gene has CDR1 LNHDA and CDR2 SQIVND (reference sequence). This CDR3 spans 16 amino acids. The ends were cut back, 5 bases at V and 0 bases at J, with 14 bases in the middle. As DNA, the CDR3 is TGTGCCAGTAGTCCACTCCGACGGTATAGCAATCAGCCCCAGCATTTT. Its translation: CASSPLRRYSNQPQHF.

This clonotype was seen at least ten times. The chain joins TRBV27 to TRBJ1-6, with 8 bases lining up with TRBD1. Unmatched junction bases numbered 1, after V lost 2 bases and J lost 7 bases. The CDR3 covers 14 residues. Germline lookup yields CDR1 MNHEY and CDR2 SMNVEV (reference sequence). The CDR3 DNA follows: TGTGCCAGCAGTTTAGGGACAGGAAATTCACCCCTCCACTTT. It translates to CASSLGTGNSPLHF.

The chain uses TRBV24-1 and TRBJ2-5; D unresolved. CDR3 length: 13 amino acids. V was clipped by 3 bases and J by 3 bases, with 7 bases between them. Looked up from germline, CDR1 is KGHDR and CDR2 is SFDVKD. CDR3 protein: CATSDVAEETQYF. In DNA form, the CDR3 reads TGTGCCACCAGTGATGTGGCCGAAGAGACCCAGTACTTC.

V gene TRBV4-1 combines with J gene TRBJ1-3; no clear D. The CDR3 spans 17 residues. The V and J ends lost 4 bases and 0 bases respectively, with 16 bases between them. Germline V gene lookup returns CDR1 MGHRA and CDR2 YSYEKL. The CDR3 region is CASSRQQTPGSGNTIYF. In nucleotides, the CDR3 is TGCGCCAGCAGCCGCCAGCAAACGCCGGGCTCTGGAAACACCATATATTTT.

This clonotype was counted a few times. The rearrangement links TRBV5-6 to TRBJ1-4, with a weak D call TRBD1 (6 bases). V was trimmed by 0 bases and J by 0 bases, leaving 12 bases between them. Per germline, CDR1 SGHDT and CDR2 YYEEEE. CDR3 length: 17 residues. DNA of the CDR3: TGTGCCAGCAGCTTGGAGACAGGATTCACAACTAATGAAAAACTGTTTTTT. Protein sequence: CASSLETGFTTNEKLFF. Using reference TRBV5-6 and TRBJ1-4 for the parts outside the CDR3, the full variable domain is DAGVTQSPTHLIKTRGQQVTLRCSPKSGHDTVSWYQQALGQGPQFIFQYYEEEERQRGNFPDRFSGHQFPNYSSELNVNALLLGDSALYLCASSLETGFTTNEKLFFGSGTQLSVL.

This clonotype was observed a few times. The J gene is TRBJ1-6, the V gene TRBV12-3 or TRBV12-4; tentatively, D is TRBD1 (5 bases). CDR3 length equals 15 residues. V was cut by 6 bases and J by 13 bases, with 22 bases left in between. CDR3 bases: TGTGCCAGCAGGCGCGGGACTGGAGAAGGTGCTCCCCTCCACTTT. The encoded protein is CASRRGTGEGAPLHF.

This clonotype has a count of ten or more. This chain links TRBV9 with TRBJ2-3, with TRBD2 matching over 9 bases. The CDR3 has 16 residues. The germline gives CDR1 SGDLS, CDR2 YYNGEE. V lost 4 bases and J lost 6; bases outside the gene matches: 12. The CDR3, as DNA: TGTGCCAGCAGCCTTGGGGGGACTAGCACGACGGATACGCAGTATTTT. Amino acid sequence: CASSLGGTSTTDTQYF.